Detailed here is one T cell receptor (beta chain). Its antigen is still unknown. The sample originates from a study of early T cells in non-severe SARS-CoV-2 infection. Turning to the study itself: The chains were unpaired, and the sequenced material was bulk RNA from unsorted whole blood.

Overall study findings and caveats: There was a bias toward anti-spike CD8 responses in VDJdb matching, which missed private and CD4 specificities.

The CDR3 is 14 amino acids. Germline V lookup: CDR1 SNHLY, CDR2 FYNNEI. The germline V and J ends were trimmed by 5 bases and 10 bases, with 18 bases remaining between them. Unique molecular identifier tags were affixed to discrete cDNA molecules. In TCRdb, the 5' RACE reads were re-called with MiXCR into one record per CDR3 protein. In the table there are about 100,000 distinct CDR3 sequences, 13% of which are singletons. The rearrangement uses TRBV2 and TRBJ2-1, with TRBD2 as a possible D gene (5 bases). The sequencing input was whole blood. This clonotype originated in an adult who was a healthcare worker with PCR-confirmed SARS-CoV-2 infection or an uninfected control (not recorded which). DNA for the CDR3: TGTGCCAGCAGTTATACCAGGAGCCCGGGGGAGCAGTTCTTC. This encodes CASSYTRSPGEQFF.